What follows are 25 T cell receptor beta chains derived from one specimen sequenced in a study of monozygotic twins with inflammatory bowel disease. TCRdb reanalyzed the 5' RACE reads and collapses them to one entry per CDR3 protein, without DNA. The sample table includes around 370,000 distinct CDR3 sequences. Sequencing used blood. These receptors came from a human donor with ulcerative colitis or Crohn's disease, or a healthy co-twin of an affected twin (not recorded which).

The gene calls are TRBV10-3 and TRBJ2-3; TCRdb indicates TRBD2, and absent DNA this call remains unverified. In germline, CDR1 is ENHRY, CDR2 SYGVKD. The CDR3 sequence is 14 residues long. The CDR3 reads CAISLPGSTDTQYF.

This CDR3 reads CASSLAVAASSYEQYF. V and J are TRBV11-2 and TRBJ2-7. The CDR3 spans 16 residues. From germline, CDR1 is SGHAT and CDR2 FQNNGV.

The chain uses TRBV7-9 and TRBJ1-1; TCRdb's assignment of TRBD1 cannot be checked, as there is no DNA. Germline V CDR1 and CDR2: SEHNR, FQNEAQ (reference sequence). The CDR3 runs 16 residues. The CDR3 spells CASSLRRSALNTEAFF.

CDR3 protein: CAWSVSLYNEQFF. The chain has TRBV30 and TRBJ2-1. This CDR3 spans 13 amino acids. In germline, CDR1 is GTSNPN, CDR2 SVGIG (reference sequence).

V is TRBV11-2 and J is TRBJ2-5. This CDR3 has 15 residues. Germline V gene lookup returns CDR1 SGHAT and CDR2 FQNNGV. The CDR3 protein is CASSERSRVGETQYF.

The gene calls are TRBV6-5 and TRBJ2-3; there is no DNA to check the TCRdb D call of TRBD2. This CDR3 has 13 residues. The germline CDR1 and CDR2 sequences are MNHEY and SVGAGI. The CDR3 loop is CASSYRAENTQYF.

The CDR3 sequence is CASSFHTGAQGTEAFF. The rearrangement uses TRBV5-1 and TRBJ1-1; as DNA is missing, the TRBD1 call by TCRdb cannot be tested. Germline V lookup: CDR1 SGHRS, CDR2 YFSETQ. CDR3 length: 16 residues. Based on the CDR3 plus reference TRBV5-1 and TRBJ1-1, the full variable domain is KAGVTQTPRYLIKTRGQQVTLSCSPISGHRSVSWYQQTPGQGLQFLFEYFSETQRNKGNFPGRFSGRQFSNSRSEMNVSTLELGDSALYLCASSFHTGAQGTEAFFGQGTRLTVV.

V and J are TRBV4-2 and TRBJ2-5; TCRdb reports TRBD2, a call that lacks DNA to check it against. The germline V gene encodes CDR1 LGHNA and CDR2 YNFKEQ. This CDR3 spans 17 amino acids. CDR3 amino acids: CASSQDLFGRPQETQYF.

The chain carries TRBV2 and TRBJ1-1. The germline V gene encodes CDR1 SNHLY and CDR2 FYNNEI. The CDR3 runs to 14 residues. CDR3 sequence: CATMGRGRIGEAFF. The variable domain in full, completed from reference TRBV2 and TRBJ1-1, reads EPEVTQTPSHQVTQMGQEVILRCVPISNHLYFYWYRQILGQKVEFLVSFYNNEISEKSEIFDDQFSVERPDGSNFTLKIRSTKLEDSAMYFCATMGRGRIGEAFFGQGTRLTVV.

The chain combines TRBV27 with TRBJ2-4; TCRdb calls TRBD1, which cannot be checked without DNA. CDR3 length equals 15 residues. CDR1 is MNHEY, CDR2 SMNVEV, per germline (reference sequence). The CDR3: CASSLGGGTKNIQYF.

The J gene is TRBJ2-7, the V gene TRBV18; TCRdb lists TRBD2, though no DNA is available to test this call. The CDR3 consists of 14 residues. Germline V gene sequence: CDR1 KGHSH, CDR2 LQKENI. The CDR3 here is CASSQGLEKGEQYF. The variable domain in full, completed from reference TRBV18 and TRBJ2-7, reads NAGVMQNPRHLVRRRGQEARLRCSPMKGHSHVYWYRQLPEEGLKFMVYLQKENIIDESGMPKERFSAEFPKEGPSILRIQQVVRGDSAAYFCASSQGLEKGEQYFGPGTRLTVT.

The CDR3 here is CSVAGGQGASQPQHF. V usage is TRBV29-1 and J usage is TRBJ1-5; TCRdb indicates TRBD1, and absent DNA this call remains unverified. The CDR3 has 15 amino acids. CDR1 is SQVTM, CDR2 ANQGSEA, per germline.

This chain's CDR3 is CASSLTDRGNEQYF. This sequence joins TRBV7-3 and TRBJ2-7; TCRdb returns TRBD1, unconfirmable since there is no DNA. CDR3 size: 14 residues. CDR1 and CDR2 from the germline V gene are SGHTA and FQGTGA.

The rearrangement links TRBV18 to TRBJ1-6; there is no DNA to check the TCRdb D call of TRBD1. CDR3 length: 14 residues. Germline CDR1 reads KGHSH; CDR2 reads LQKENI. The CDR3 spells CASSEQGARSPLHF.

The chain employs TRBV24-1 and TRBJ2-2. The CDR3 extends over 14 amino acids. Germline V gives CDR1 KGHDR, CDR2 SFDVKD. This CDR3 reads CATSDITVSGELFF.

The J gene is TRBJ2-1, the V gene TRBV3-1. This CDR3 is built from 14 residues. Germline lookup yields CDR1 LGHDT and CDR2 YNNKEL (reference sequence). The CDR3 reads CASSPGTFNNEQFF.

The V and J genes are TRBV20-1 and TRBJ1-5; TCRdb designates TRBD1, a call that cannot be tested without DNA. Looked up from germline, CDR1 is DFQATT and CDR2 is SNEGSKA (reference sequence). The CDR3 contains 15 residues. The CDR3 here is CSAREGSGSNQPQHF.

The genes are TRBV4-1 and TRBJ2-3. The CDR3 has 18 amino acids. In germline, CDR1 is MGHRA, CDR2 YSYEKL. CDR3 sequence: CASSQGPLGRRYTDTQYF.

The chain employs TRBV6-2 or TRBV6-3 and TRBJ2-7; TCRdb reports TRBD1, a call that lacks DNA to check it against. The CDR3 is 14 amino acids. CDR1 is MNHEY and CDR2 is SVGEGT in the germline V gene. CDR3 in amino acids: CASSYRDSDYEQYF.

The gene calls are TRBV10-3 and TRBJ2-7; without DNA, the TCRdb call of TRBD1 cannot be checked. The CDR3 contains 12 residues. Germline lookup yields CDR1 ENHRY and CDR2 SYGVKD. The CDR3 reads CATEGQGNEQYF.

The CDR3 reads CASEGLADTQYF. V usage is TRBV3-1 and J usage is TRBJ2-3; TCRdb selects TRBD2, and the lack of DNA leaves this call unchecked. This CDR3 is built from 12 residues. Per the germline V gene, CDR1 is LGHDT and CDR2 is YNNKEL (reference sequence).

The J gene is TRBJ2-5, the V gene TRBV7-2; TCRdb lists TRBD2, though no DNA is available to test this call. CDR3 length: 17 residues. In germline, CDR1 is SGHTA, CDR2 FQGNSA. CDR3 sequence: CASSLGTSGLPQETQYF.

The chain employs TRBV5-1 and TRBJ2-5; there is no DNA to check the TCRdb D call of TRBD2. This CDR3 region has 15 residues. The V gene's germline CDR1 is SGHRS and CDR2 YFSETQ. The chain's CDR3 is CASSSGEIAKETQYF.

This rearrangement joins TRBV12-3 or TRBV12-4 to TRBJ1-3; the TRBD1 assignment by TCRdb is unverifiable without DNA. This CDR3 has 15 residues. CDR3 sequence reads: CASSFGAISGNTIYF.

CDR3 protein: CSARGVLEGETQYF. The rearrangement uses TRBV20-1 and TRBJ2-5; lacking DNA, the TRBD2 call made by TCRdb goes unchecked. The CDR3 is 14 amino acids. Germline V CDR1 and CDR2: DFQATT, SNEGSKA (reference sequence).